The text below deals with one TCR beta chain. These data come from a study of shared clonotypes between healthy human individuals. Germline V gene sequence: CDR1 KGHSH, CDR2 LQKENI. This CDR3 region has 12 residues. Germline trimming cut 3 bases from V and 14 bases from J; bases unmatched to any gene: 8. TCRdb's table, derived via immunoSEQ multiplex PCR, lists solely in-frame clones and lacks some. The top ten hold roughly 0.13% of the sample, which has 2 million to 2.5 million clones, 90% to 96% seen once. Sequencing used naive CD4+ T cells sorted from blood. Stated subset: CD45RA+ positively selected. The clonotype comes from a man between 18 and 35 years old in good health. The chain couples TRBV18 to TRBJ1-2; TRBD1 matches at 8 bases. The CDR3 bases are TGTGCCAGCTCACCCGGGGGACAGGCGCCTACCTTC. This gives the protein CASSPGGQAPTF. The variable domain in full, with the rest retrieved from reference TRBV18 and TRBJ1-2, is NAGVMQNPRHLVRRRGQEARLRCSPMKGHSHVYWYRQLPEEGLKFMVYLQKENIIDESGMPKERFSAEFPKEGPSILRIQQVVRGDSAAYFCASSPGGQAPTFGSGTRLTVV.